This T cell receptor beta chain was identified in a study of T cell repertoires in cytomegalovirus infection. Study details: Evidence of both CMV infection and a matching HLA type came from public TCR beta signatures. Broader study findings: There were HLA-C-restricted CMV-specific TCR beta clonotypes dominating the ex vivo response. Cumulative frequency of public TCR beta families picked out carriers of CMV plus the relevant HLA.

This clonotype has ten or more counts. The antigen is not known. MiXCR, run by TCRdb on the reads, gives a single entry per CDR3 protein. The sample holds about 330,000 distinct CDR3 sequences, around a tenth seen once. The CDR3 runs to 15 residues. After removal of 3 bases from V and 3 bases from J, the junction contained 1 base not matched to a gene. The source of this sequence is a human donor in good health (CMV status not recorded). Some clones in this sample may be carry-over from other donors' samples. The genes are TRBV12-3 or TRBV12-4 and TRBJ1-6; 8 bases map to TRBD1. The material sequenced was PBMCs. The CDR3 DNA follows: TGTGCCAGCAGTTTGACAGGGGTCTATAATTCACCCCTCCACTTT. It yields the protein CASSLTGVYNSPLHF.